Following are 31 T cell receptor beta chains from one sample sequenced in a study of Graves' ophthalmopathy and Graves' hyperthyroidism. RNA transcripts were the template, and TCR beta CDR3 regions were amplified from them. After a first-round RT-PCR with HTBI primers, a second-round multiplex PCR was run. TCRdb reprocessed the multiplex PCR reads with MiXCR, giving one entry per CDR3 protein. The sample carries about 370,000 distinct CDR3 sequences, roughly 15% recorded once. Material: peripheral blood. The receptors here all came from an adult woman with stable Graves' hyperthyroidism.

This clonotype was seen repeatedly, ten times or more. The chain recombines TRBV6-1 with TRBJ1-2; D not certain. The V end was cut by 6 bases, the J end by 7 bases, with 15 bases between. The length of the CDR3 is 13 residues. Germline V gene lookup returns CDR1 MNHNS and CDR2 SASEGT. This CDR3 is CASRPALEGGYTF. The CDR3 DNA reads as TGTGCCAGCAGACCGGCCCTTGAGGGTGGCTACACCTTC.

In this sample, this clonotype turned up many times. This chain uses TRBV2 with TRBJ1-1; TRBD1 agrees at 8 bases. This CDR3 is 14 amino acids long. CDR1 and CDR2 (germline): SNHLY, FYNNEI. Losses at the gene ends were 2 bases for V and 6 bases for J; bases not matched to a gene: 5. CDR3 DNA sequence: TGTGCCAGCAGTGAACGGCGGACAGGGTCTGAAGCTTTCTTT. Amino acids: CASSERRTGSEAFF. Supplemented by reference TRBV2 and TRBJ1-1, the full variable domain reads EPEVTQTPSHQVTQMGQEVILRCVPISNHLYFYWYRQILGQKVEFLVSFYNNEISEKSEIFDDQFSVERPDGSNFTLKIRSTKLEDSAMYFCASSERRTGSEAFFGQGTRLTVV.

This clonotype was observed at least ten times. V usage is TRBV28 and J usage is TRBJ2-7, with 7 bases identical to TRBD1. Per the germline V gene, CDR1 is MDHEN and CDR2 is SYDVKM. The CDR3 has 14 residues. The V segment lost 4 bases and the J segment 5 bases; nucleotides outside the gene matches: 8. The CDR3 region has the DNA TGTGCCAGCAGTTCGACAGGGTTAATCGACGAGCAGTACTTC. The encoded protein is CASSSTGLIDEQYF. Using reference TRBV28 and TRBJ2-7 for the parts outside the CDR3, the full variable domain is DVKVTQSSRYLVKRTGEKVFLECVQDMDHENMFWYRQDPGLGLRLIYFSYDVKMKEKGDIPEGYSVSREKKERFSLILESASTNQTSMYLCASSSTGLIDEQYFGPGTRLTVT.

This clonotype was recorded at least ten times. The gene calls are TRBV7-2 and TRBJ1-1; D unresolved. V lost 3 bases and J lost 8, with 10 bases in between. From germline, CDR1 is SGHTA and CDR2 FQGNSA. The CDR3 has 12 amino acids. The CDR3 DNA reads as TGTGCCAGCAGCTTGTCTTCCAGGGAAGCTTTCTTT. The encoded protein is CASSLSSREAFF.

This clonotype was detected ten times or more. Written as DNA, the CDR3 is TGTGCCAGCAGAGCAGAGAACACTGAAGCTTTCTTT. Its protein product is CASRAENTEAFF. The V call is TRBV12-3 or TRBV12-4, the J call TRBJ1-1; no reliable D call. This CDR3 contains 12 residues. Trimming pared 6 bases from V and 1 base from J, leaving 6 bases between.

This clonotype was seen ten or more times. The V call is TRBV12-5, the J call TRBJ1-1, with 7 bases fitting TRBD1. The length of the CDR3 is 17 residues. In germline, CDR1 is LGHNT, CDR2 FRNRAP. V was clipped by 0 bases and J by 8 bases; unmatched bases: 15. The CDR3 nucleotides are TGTGCTAGTGGTTTGGTACTTTCGTCTTCATGGACAGGAGAAGCTTTCTTT. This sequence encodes CASGLVLSSSWTGEAFF.

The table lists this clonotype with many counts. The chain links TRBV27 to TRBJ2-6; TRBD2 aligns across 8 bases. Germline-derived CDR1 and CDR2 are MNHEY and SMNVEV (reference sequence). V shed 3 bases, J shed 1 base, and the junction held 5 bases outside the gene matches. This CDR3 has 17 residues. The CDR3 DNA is TGTGCCAGCAGTTTGACGGGAGGGTCTTCTGGGGCCAACGTCCTGACTTTC. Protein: CASSLTGGSSGANVLTF.

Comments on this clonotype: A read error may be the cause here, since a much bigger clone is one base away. As DNA, the CDR3 is TGTGCCAGCATCAGCCACCTCGGACGGGGGAACACTGAAGCTTTCTTT. It encodes CASISHLGRGNTEAFF. V is TRBV6-2 or TRBV6-3 and J is TRBJ1-1; D unclear. Germline-derived CDR1 and CDR2 are MNHEY and SVGEGT. This CDR3 has 16 amino acids. V was pared by 7 bases and J by 1 base, with 19 bases between.

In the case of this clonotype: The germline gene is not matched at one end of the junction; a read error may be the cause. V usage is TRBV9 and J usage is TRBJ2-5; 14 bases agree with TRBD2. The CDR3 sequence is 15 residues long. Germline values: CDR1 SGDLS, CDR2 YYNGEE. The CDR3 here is CVSSEGLAGEETQYF. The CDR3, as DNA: TGTGTCAGCAGCGAGGGACTAGCGGGAGAAGAGACCCAGTACTTC.

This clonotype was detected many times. CDR3: CASTYRPLGQDYNSPLHF. The CDR3 nucleotides read TGTGCCAGCACTTACAGGCCTCTGGGGCAGGACTATAATTCACCCCTCCACTTT. This rearrangement joins TRBV12-3 or TRBV12-4 to TRBJ1-6; weak D call: TRBD1 (5 bases). The V end was cut by 7 bases, the J end by 3 bases, with 22 bases between. The CDR3 has 18 amino acids.

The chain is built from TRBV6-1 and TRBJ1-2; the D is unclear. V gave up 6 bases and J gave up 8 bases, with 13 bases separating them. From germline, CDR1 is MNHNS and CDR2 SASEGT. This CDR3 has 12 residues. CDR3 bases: TGTGCCAGCAGCCTAGTCCCGAGGGGCTACACCTTC. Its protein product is CASSLVPRGYTF.

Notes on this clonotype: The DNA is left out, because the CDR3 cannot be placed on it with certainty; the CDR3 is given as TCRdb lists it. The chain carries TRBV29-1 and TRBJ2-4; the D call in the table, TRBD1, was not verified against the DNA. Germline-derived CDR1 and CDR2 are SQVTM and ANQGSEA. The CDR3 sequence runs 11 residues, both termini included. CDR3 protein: CSVGQGNIKYF.

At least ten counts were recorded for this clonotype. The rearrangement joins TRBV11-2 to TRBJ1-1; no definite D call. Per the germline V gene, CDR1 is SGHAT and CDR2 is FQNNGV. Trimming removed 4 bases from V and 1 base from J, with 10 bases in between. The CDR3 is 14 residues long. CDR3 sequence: CASSSYKRNTEAFF. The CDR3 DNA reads TGTGCCAGCAGCTCCTACAAAAGGAACACTGAAGCTTTCTTT.

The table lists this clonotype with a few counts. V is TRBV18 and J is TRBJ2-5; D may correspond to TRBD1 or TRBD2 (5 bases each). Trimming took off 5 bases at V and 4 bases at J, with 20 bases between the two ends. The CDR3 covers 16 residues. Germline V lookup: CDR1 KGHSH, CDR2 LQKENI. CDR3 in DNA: TGTGCCAGCTCAGCAATTTGGACCTCGAGGGGAGAGACCCAGTACTTC. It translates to CASSAIWTSRGETQYF.

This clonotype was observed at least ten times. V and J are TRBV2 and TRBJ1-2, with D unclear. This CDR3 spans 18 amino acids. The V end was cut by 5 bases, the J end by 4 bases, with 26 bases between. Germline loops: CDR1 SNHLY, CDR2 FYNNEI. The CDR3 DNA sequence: TGTGCCAGCAGTTGGACCGAGGTGGGTCGTTCGACGGGCTATGGCTACACCTTC. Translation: CASSWTEVGRSTGYGYTF.

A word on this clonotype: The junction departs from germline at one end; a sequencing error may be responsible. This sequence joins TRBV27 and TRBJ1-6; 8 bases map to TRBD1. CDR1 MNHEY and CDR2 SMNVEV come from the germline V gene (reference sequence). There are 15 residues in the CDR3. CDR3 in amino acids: CASSLQGALFSHLHF. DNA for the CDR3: TGTGCCAGCAGTTTACAGGGGGCGCTTTTTTCACACCTCCACTTT.

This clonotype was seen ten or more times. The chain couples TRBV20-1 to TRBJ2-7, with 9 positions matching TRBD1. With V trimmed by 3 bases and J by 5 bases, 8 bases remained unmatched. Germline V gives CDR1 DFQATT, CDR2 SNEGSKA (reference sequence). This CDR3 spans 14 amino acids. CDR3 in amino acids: CSASGGQGSDEQYF. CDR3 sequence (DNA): TGCAGTGCTAGTGGGGGACAGGGTTCGGACGAGCAGTACTTC.

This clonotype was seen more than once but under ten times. CDR3 sequence reads: CASSVGGHTEAFF. The DNA of the CDR3 is TGTGCCAGCAGCGTAGGTGGGCACACTGAAGCTTTCTTT. This chain connects TRBV9 to TRBJ1-1; D ambiguous. Trimming cost V 0 bases and J 3 bases, with 6 bases left between them. This CDR3 region has 13 residues. Per germline, CDR1 SGDLS and CDR2 YYNGEE.

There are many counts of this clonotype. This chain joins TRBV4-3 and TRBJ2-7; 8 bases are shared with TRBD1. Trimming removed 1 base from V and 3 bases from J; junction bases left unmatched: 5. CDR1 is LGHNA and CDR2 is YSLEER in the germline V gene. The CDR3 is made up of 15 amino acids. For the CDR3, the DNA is TGCGCCAGCAGCCAAGGGACAGGGACATTCTACGAGCAGTACTTC. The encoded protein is CASSQGTGTFYEQYF.

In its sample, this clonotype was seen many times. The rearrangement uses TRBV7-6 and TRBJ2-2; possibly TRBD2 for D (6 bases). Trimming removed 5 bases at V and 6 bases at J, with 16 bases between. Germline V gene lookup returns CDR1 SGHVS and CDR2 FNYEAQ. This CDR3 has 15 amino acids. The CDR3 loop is CASSPLRGGPGELFF. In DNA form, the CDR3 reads TGTGCCAGCAGCCCCCTTCGGGGAGGTCCCGGGGAGCTGTTTTTT.

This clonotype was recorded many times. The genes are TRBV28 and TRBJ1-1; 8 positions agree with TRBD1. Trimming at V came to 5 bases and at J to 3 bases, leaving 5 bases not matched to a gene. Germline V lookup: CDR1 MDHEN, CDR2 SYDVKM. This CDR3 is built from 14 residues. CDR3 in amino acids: CASSTDRGDTEAFF. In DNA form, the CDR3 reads TGTGCCAGCAGTACAGACAGGGGAGACACTGAAGCTTTCTTT. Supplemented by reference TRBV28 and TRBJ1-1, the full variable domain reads DVKVTQSSRYLVKRTGEKVFLECVQDMDHENMFWYRQDPGLGLRLIYFSYDVKMKEKGDIPEGYSVSREKKERFSLILESASTNQTSMYLCASSTDRGDTEAFFGQGTRLTVV.

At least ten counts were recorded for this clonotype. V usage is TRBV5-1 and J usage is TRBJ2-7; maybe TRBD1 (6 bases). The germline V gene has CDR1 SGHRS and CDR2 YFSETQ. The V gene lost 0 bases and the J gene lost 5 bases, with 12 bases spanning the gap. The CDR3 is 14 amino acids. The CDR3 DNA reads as TGCGCCAGCAGCTTGGCACAGGGTTACAACGAGCAGTACTTC. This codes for CASSLAQGYNEQYF.

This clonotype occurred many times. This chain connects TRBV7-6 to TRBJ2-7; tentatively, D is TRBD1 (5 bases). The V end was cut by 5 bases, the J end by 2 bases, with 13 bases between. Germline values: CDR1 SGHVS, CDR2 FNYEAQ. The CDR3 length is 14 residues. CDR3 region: CASSPNRRPYEQYF. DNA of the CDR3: TGTGCCAGCAGCCCAAACAGGAGACCCTACGAGCAGTACTTC.

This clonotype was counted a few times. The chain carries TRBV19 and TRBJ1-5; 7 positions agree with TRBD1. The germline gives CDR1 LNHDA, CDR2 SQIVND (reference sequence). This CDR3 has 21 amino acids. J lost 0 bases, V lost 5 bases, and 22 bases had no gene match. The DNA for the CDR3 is TGTGCCAGTAGTCTAGGGACAGTTTTTTACCGGGATCACCATAGCAATCAGCCCCAGCATTTT. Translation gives CASSLGTVFYRDHHSNQPQHF.

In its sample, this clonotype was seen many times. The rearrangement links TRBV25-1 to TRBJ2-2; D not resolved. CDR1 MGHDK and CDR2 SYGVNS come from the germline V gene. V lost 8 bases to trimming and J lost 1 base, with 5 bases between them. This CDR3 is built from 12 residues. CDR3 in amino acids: CASGKNTGELFF. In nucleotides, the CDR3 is TGTGCCAGCGGGAAGAACACCGGGGAGCTGTTTTTT.

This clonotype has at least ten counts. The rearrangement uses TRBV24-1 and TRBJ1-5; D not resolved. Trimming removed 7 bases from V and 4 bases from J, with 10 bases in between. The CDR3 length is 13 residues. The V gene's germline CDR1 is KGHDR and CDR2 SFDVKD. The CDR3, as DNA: TGTGCCACCAGCGCGGGTTTTAATCAGCCCCAGCATTTT. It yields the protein CATSAGFNQPQHF.

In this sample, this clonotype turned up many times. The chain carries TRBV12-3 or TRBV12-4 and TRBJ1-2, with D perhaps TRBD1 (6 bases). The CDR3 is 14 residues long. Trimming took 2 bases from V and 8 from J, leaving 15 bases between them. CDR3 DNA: TGTGCCAGCAGTTTAAGGGGGGGGGCAGTCGGCTACACCTTC. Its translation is CASSLRGGAVGYTF.

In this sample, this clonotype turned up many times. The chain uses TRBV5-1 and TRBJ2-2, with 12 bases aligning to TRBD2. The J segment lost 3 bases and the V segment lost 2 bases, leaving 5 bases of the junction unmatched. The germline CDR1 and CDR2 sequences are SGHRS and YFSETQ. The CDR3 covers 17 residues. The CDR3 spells CASSLGLAGRHTGELFF. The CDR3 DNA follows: TGCGCCAGCAGCTTAGGACTAGCGGGACGTCACACCGGGGAGCTGTTTTTT. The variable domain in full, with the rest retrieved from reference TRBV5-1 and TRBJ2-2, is KAGVTQTPRYLIKTRGQQVTLSCSPISGHRSVSWYQQTPGQGLQFLFEYFSETQRNKGNFPGRFSGRQFSNSRSEMNVSTLELGDSALYLCASSLGLAGRHTGELFFGEGSRLTVL.

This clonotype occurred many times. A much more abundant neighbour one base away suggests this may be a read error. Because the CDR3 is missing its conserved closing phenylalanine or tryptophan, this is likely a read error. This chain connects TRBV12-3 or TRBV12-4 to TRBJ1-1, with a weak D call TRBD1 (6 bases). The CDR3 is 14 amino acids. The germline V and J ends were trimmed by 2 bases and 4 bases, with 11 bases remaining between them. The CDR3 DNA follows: TGTGCCAGCAGTTTATTTATGGGGGCCACTGAAGCTTTCCTT. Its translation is CASSLFMGATEAFL.

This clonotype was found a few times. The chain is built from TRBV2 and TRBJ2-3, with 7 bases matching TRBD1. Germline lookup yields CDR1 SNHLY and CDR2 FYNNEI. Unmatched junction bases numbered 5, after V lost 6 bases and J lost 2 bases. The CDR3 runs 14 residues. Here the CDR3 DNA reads TGTGCCAGCAGCGGACAGGTGGACACAGATACGCAGTATTTT. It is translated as CASSGQVDTDTQYF. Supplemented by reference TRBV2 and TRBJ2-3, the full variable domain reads EPEVTQTPSHQVTQMGQEVILRCVPISNHLYFYWYRQILGQKVEFLVSFYNNEISEKSEIFDDQFSVERPDGSNFTLKIRSTKLEDSAMYFCASSGQVDTDTQYFGPGTRLTVL.

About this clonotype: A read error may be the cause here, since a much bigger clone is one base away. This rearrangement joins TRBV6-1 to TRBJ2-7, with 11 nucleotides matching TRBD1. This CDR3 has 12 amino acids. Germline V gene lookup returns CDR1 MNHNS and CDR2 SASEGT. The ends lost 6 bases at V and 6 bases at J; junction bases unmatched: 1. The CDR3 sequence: CASSGTGGEQYF. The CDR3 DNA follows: TGTGCCAGCAGCGGGACAGGGGGCGAGCAGTACTTC.